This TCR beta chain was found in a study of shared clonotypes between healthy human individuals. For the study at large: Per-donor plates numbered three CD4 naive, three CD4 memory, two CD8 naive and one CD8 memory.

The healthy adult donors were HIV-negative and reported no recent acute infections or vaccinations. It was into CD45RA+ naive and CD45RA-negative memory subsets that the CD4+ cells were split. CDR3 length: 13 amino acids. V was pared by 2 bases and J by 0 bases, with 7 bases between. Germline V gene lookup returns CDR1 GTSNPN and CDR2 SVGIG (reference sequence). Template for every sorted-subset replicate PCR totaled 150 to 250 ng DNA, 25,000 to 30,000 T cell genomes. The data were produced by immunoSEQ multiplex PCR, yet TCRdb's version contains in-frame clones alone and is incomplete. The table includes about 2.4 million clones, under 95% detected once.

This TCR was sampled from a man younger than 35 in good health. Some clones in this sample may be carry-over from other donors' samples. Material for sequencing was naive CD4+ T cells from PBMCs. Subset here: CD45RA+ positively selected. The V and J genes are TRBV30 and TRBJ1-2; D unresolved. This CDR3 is CAWSPSANYGYTF. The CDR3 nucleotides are TGTGCCTGGAGTCCATCAGCTAACTATGGCTACACCTTC.